These 28 T cell receptor beta chains share one sample of origin, sequenced in a study of T cell responses to AZD1222 COVID-19 vaccine. Libraries were prepared by immunoSEQ multiplex PCR; TCRdb keeps only in-frame clonotypes and omits some of them. The table shows approximately 210,000 clones, with approximately 94% occurring only once. Sample: peripheral blood, taken 28 days after the second dose of the MenACWY control vaccine. Receptors were obtained from an adult who received the MenACWY meningococcal vaccine as a control.

J is TRBJ2-7 and V is TRBV5-1; TRBD2 is a possible D gene (6 bases). The length of the CDR3 is 15 residues. V lost 0 bases and J 0 bases, leaving 10 bases between the germline ends. Germline V CDR1 and CDR2: SGHRS, YFSETQ. For the CDR3, the DNA is TGCGCCAGCAGCTTGGTGGCGGGGAGCTCCTACGAGCAGTACTTC. It yields the protein CASSLVAGSSYEQYF.

This rearrangement joins TRBV6-5 to TRBJ2-7; 9 bases agree with TRBD1. J lost 4 bases, V lost 2 bases, and 6 bases had no gene match. The CDR3 runs to 15 residues. Germline V CDR1 and CDR2: MNHEY, SVGAGI. CDR3 loop: CASSYGRGQGYEQYF. Here the CDR3 DNA reads TGTGCCAGCAGTTACGGTCGGGGACAGGGTTACGAGCAGTACTTC.

This rearrangement joins TRBV11-2 to TRBJ2-7; 16 bases fit TRBD2. Germline CDR1 reads SGHAT; CDR2 reads FQNNGV. The CDR3 sequence is 18 residues long. Trimming cost V 3 bases and J 9 bases; bases outside gene matches: 14. CDR3 protein: CASSLGLAGGPLEVGQYF. CDR3 bases: TGTGCCAGCAGCTTGGGACTAGCGGGAGGGCCATTGGAGGTAGGGCAGTACTTC.

The chain combines TRBV27 with TRBJ1-6; weak D call: TRBD1 (5 bases). Germline CDR1 MNHEY, CDR2 SMNVEV (reference sequence). Trimming took 4 bases from V and 9 from J, leaving 13 bases between them. The CDR3 is 14 amino acids. CDR3 loop: CASSSGLGGSPLHF. CDR3 DNA: TGTGCCAGCAGTTCAGGGTTGGGAGGTTCACCCCTCCACTTT.

This sequence joins TRBV5-4 and TRBJ2-7; 13 nucleotides agree with TRBD2. The CDR3 runs 16 residues. Germline lookup yields CDR1 SGHNT and CDR2 YYREEE (reference sequence). V dropped 4 bases and J dropped 2; count of bases not matched to a gene: 6. The CDR3 region is CASSPRTSGSTYEQYF. The CDR3 DNA reads as TGTGCCAGCAGCCCCCGGACTAGCGGGAGCACCTACGAGCAGTACTTC.

J is TRBJ1-6 and V is TRBV28; D not certain. CDR3 length: 14 amino acids. Germline loops: CDR1 MDHEN, CDR2 SYDVKM. V was trimmed by 6 bases and J by 9 bases, leaving 15 bases between them. In DNA, the CDR3 is TGTGCCAGCAGGGACGGTGGAGTCCGTTCACCCCTCCACTTT. Encoded protein: CASRDGGVRSPLHF.

CDR3: CASSDSQVVRQPQHF. For the CDR3, the DNA is TGTGCCAGCAGTGACTCGCAGGTGGTGAGACAGCCCCAGCATTTT. V is TRBV6-4 and J is TRBJ1-5; D unresolved. V was clipped by 0 bases and J by 7 bases, with 13 bases between them. The CDR3 has 15 amino acids. CDR1 is MRHNA and CDR2 is SNTAGT in the germline V gene.

This clone occurred a few times. This chain connects TRBV6-4 to TRBJ2-2; D gene uncertain. There are 13 residues in the CDR3. Trimming stripped 2 bases from V and 3 bases from J, with 4 bases between. Germline-derived CDR1 and CDR2 are MRHNA and SNTAGT. In nucleotides, the CDR3 is TGTGCCAGCAGTGACAGGGACACCGGGGAGCTGTTTTTT. Amino acids: CASSDRDTGELFF.

The chain combines TRBV6-5 with TRBJ1-5; D unresolved. Between the trimmed V and J ends, which lost 4 bases and 4 bases, there was a span of 8 bases. In germline, CDR1 is MNHEY, CDR2 SVGAGI. The CDR3 is made up of 13 amino acids. The chain's CDR3 is CASSSGWNQPQHF. The CDR3 region has the DNA TGTGCCAGCAGTTCGGGTTGGAATCAGCCCCAGCATTTT.

V and J are TRBV5-1 and TRBJ1-1; possible D gene TRBD1, 5 bases. Germline-derived CDR1 and CDR2 are SGHRS and YFSETQ. Trimming removed 0 bases at V and 3 bases at J, with 12 bases between. The CDR3 consists of 15 residues. CDR3 DNA: TGCGCCAGCAGCTTGGTCGGGGCGGGGGACACTGAAGCTTTCTTT. Its protein is CASSLVGAGDTEAFF.

This clone was observed a single time. CDR3 DNA: TGTGCCAGCAGCAAGGTTAGGAGTCCTAGCAATCAGCCCCAGCATTTT. Translating it yields CASSKVRSPSNQPQHF. The chain is built from TRBV21-1 and TRBJ1-5. TRBV21-1 is classified as a pseudogene. The CDR3 contains 16 residues.

The chain joins TRBV2 to TRBJ2-2; no reliable D call. Germline V lookup: CDR1 SNHLY, CDR2 FYNNEI. The CDR3 length is 13 residues. Between the trimmed V and J ends, which lost 3 bases and 6 bases, there was a span of 8 bases. The CDR3 spells CASSDITSGELFF. The CDR3 nucleotides read TGTGCCAGCAGTGATATTACTTCCGGGGAGCTGTTTTTT.

With respect to this clone: Other DNA sequences within the sample encode an identical CDR3. V gene TRBV24-1 combines with J gene TRBJ2-2; TRBD1 aligns across 8 bases. V gave up 1 base and J gave up 2 bases; unmatched junction bases: 2. Germline V CDR1 and CDR2: KGHDR, SFDVKD. CDR3 length: 16 residues. The CDR3 spells CATSDLGQGNTGELFF. The DNA for the CDR3 is TGTGCCACCAGTGATTTAGGACAGGGTAACACCGGGGAGCTGTTTTTT.

This clone has a handful of counts. V gene TRBV6-6 combines with J gene TRBJ1-1; 8 nucleotides agree with TRBD1. From germline, CDR1 is MNHNY and CDR2 SVGAGI (reference sequence). Trimming at V came to 8 bases and at J to 1 base, leaving 3 bases not matched to a gene. This CDR3 has 13 amino acids. This CDR3 reads CASQGQGNTEAFF. The CDR3, as DNA: TGTGCCAGCCAAGGACAGGGGAACACTGAAGCTTTCTTT.

V is TRBV28 and J is TRBJ2-2; D is ambiguous. With 6 bases removed from V and 0 bases from J, the gap between germline ends came to 14 bases. Germline loops: CDR1 MDHEN, CDR2 SYDVKM. CDR3 length: 16 amino acids. The CDR3 sequence is CASSSDHTTNTGELFF. The DNA of the CDR3 is TGTGCCAGCAGCTCCGACCACACCACGAACACCGGGGAGCTGTTTTTT.

This sequence joins TRBV28 and TRBJ1-5; TRBD1 matches at 7 bases. Germline V gene sequence: CDR1 MDHEN, CDR2 SYDVKM. Trimming took 5 bases from V and 3 from J; bases not matched to a gene: 13. The CDR3 sequence is 17 residues long. The CDR3 bases are TGTGCCAGCAGTCATCCGAGCGACAGGGTACCCAATCAGCCCCAGCATTTT. Encoded protein: CASSHPSDRVPNQPQHF.

The gene calls are TRBV27 and TRBJ2-7, with TRBD2 matching 10 bases. V dropped 8 bases and J dropped 5; count of bases not matched to a gene: 15. This CDR3 has 16 residues. Germline CDR1 MNHEY, CDR2 SMNVEV (reference sequence). CDR3: CASGLQGGLAGDEQYF. In DNA form, the CDR3 reads TGTGCCAGCGGATTGCAGGGGGGTCTAGCGGGAGACGAGCAGTACTTC.

V is TRBV18 and J is TRBJ1-4; possibly TRBD1 for D (5 bases). The CDR3 runs 15 residues. V lost 8 bases to trimming and J lost 8 bases, with 21 bases between them. Per the germline V gene, CDR1 is KGHSH and CDR2 is LQKENI. CDR3 amino acids: CASIGEVQGVEKLFF. DNA for the CDR3: TGTGCCAGCATCGGGGAGGTCCAGGGTGTCGAAAAACTGTTTTTT.

This chain connects TRBV21-1 to TRBJ2-7; the table names TRBD1, a call not compared with the DNA. TRBV21-1 is given as a pseudogene. The CDR3 extends over 16 amino acids. Here the CDR3 reads CASSRPLQGLRYEQYF. The CDR3 coding sequence is TGTGCCAGCAGCAGACCACTACAGGGGTTGAGGTACGAGCAGTACTTC.

The chain carries TRBV9 and TRBJ2-5; maybe TRBD1 (5 bases). From germline, CDR1 is SGDLS and CDR2 YYNGEE. This CDR3 spans 16 amino acids. V shed 4 bases and J shed 2 bases, with 18 bases lying between them. The CDR3 nucleotides are TGTGCCAGCAGCCCTTTCCCCAGGGATATTCAAGAGACCCAGTACTTC. Translating gives CASSPFPRDIQETQYF.

The CDR3, as DNA: TGTGCCAGCCAAGCGGGGGGCAACTACGAGCAGTACTTC. Amino acid sequence: CASQAGGNYEQYF. The chain combines TRBV27 with TRBJ2-7; 9 bases align to TRBD2. CDR3 size: 13 residues. The germline gives CDR1 MNHEY, CDR2 SMNVEV (reference sequence). V trimming: 8 bases; J trimming: 3 bases; junction bases outside the gene matches: 5.

The chain couples TRBV11-2 to TRBJ1-4; D gene uncertain. Trimming cost V 3 bases and J 8 bases, with 10 bases left between them. The germline CDR1 and CDR2 sequences are SGHAT and FQNNGV. CDR3 length: 13 amino acids. The CDR3 bases are TGTGCCAGCAGCTTTGCCCAGGAGGAAAAACTGTTTTTT. This translates into CASSFAQEEKLFF. Full variable domain (missing parts from reference TRBV11-2 and TRBJ1-4): EAGVAQSPRYKIIEKRQSVAFWCNPISGHATLYWYQQILGQGPKLLIQFQNNGVVDDSQLPKDRFSAERLKGVDSTLKIQPAKLEDSAVYLCASSFAQEEKLFFGSGTQLSVL.

The V and J genes are TRBV7-2 and TRBJ2-1; 9 nucleotides match TRBD2. The V segment lost 6 bases and the J segment 9 bases; nucleotides outside the gene matches: 12. Germline CDR1 reads SGHTA; CDR2 reads FQGNSA. The CDR3 spans 15 residues. The CDR3 loop is CASRLPGLAHSEQFF. In DNA, the CDR3 is TGTGCCAGCAGGCTACCGGGACTAGCTCACAGTGAGCAGTTCTTC.

The CDR3, as DNA: TGTGCCAGCAGTTTAAGACTAGCGGGAGGTTGGGGCTCTAGCACAGATACGCAGTATTTT. The encoded protein is CASSLRLAGGWGSSTDTQYF. The V call is TRBV28, the J call TRBJ2-3; 13 nucleotides line up with TRBD2. CDR1 is MDHEN and CDR2 is SYDVKM in the germline V gene. This CDR3 comprises 20 residues. The V gene end was trimmed by 2 bases and the J gene end by 0 bases; junction bases not matched to a gene: 11.

Only one count was recorded for this clone. The chain combines TRBV28 with TRBJ1-4, with 7 nucleotides matching TRBD1. The CDR3 is made up of 16 amino acids. CDR1 is MDHEN, CDR2 SYDVKM, per germline. The V segment lost 4 bases and the J segment 0 bases; nucleotides outside the gene matches: 5. DNA for the CDR3: TGTGCCAGCAGTTCCCCCAGGGGGTCAACTAATGAAAAACTGTTTTTT. Amino acid sequence: CASSSPRGSTNEKLFF.

This chain connects TRBV18 to TRBJ2-2, with 8 bases matching TRBD1. The junction had 2 bases not matched to a gene; V was cut back by 2 bases and J by 3 bases. The CDR3 loop spans 15 amino acids. Germline loops: CDR1 KGHSH, CDR2 LQKENI. The CDR3 protein is CASSPGTGYTGELFF. The CDR3 region has the DNA TGTGCCAGCTCACCAGGGACAGGCTACACCGGGGAGCTGTTTTTT.

The chain carries TRBV7-2 and TRBJ2-1; the D is unclear. Trimming took off 0 bases at V and 4 bases at J, with 16 bases between the two ends. Per the germline V gene, CDR1 is SGHTA and CDR2 is FQGNSA. The length of the CDR3 is 17 residues. The CDR3 bases are TGTGCCAGCAGCTTAGCGTTAGAGACCAGACTTTACAATGAGCAGTTCTTC. Translating it yields CASSLALETRLYNEQFF.

The V call is TRBV28, the J call TRBJ2-1, with D hard to call. Germline V gene data show CDR1 as MDHEN and CDR2 as SYDVKM. This CDR3 contains 16 residues. V was trimmed by 5 bases and J by 5 bases, leaving 19 bases between them. CDR3 nucleotide sequence: TGTGCCAGCAGTCCCCCGGTCCTATCGGTGGACAATGAGCAGTTCTTC. Amino acid sequence: CASSPPVLSVDNEQFF.